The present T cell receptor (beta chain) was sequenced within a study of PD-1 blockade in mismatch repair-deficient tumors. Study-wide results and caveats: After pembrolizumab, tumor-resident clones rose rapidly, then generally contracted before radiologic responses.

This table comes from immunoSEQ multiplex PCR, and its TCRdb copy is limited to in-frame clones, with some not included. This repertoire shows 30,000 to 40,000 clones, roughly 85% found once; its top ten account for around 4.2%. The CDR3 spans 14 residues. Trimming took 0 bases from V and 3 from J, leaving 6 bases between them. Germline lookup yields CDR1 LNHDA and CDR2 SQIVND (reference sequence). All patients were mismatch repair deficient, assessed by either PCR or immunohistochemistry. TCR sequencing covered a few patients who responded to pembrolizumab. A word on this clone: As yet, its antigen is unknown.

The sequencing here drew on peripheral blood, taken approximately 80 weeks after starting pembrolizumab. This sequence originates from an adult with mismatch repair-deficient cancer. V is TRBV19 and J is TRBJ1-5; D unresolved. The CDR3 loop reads CASSIEADNQPQHF. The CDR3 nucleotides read TGTGCCAGTAGTATAGAGGCAGACAATCAGCCCCAGCATTTT. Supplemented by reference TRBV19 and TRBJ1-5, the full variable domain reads DGGITQSPKYLFRKEGQNVTLSCEQNLNHDAMYWYRQDPGQGLRLIYYSQIVNDFQKGDIAEGYSVSREKKESFPLTVTSAQKNPTAFYLCASSIEADNQPQHFGDGTRLSIL.